These 17 T cell receptor beta chains were sequenced from one sample in a study of shared clonotypes between healthy human individuals. Some clones are missing from TCRdb's copy, which holds only in-frame ones; the method was immunoSEQ multiplex PCR. Here the sample spans about 2,200,000 clones, roughly 91% being singletons. The naive CD8 population came from CD45RO-negative cells selected for CCR7, without terminally differentiated effector memory CD45RA+ cells. Material: naive CD8+ T cells from PBMCs. The receptor source for this set is a man between 18 and 35 years old in good health. Some clones in this sample may be carry-over from other donors' samples.

The chain has TRBV27 and TRBJ1-2; the D gene is possibly TRBD1 (6 bases). This CDR3 spans 14 amino acids. Trimming removed 2 bases at V and 1 base at J, with 8 bases between. The germline gives CDR1 MNHEY, CDR2 SMNVEV (reference sequence). In DNA, the CDR3 is TGTGCCAGCAGTTTAACCAGGGGTAACTATGGCTACACCTTC. Amino acid sequence: CASSLTRGNYGYTF.

This chain links TRBV5-4 with TRBJ1-3; D possibly corresponds to TRBD1 (5 bases). Deletions cut 3 bases from V and 6 bases from J, with 16 bases between. The CDR3 loop spans 15 amino acids. Per the germline V gene, CDR1 is SGHNT and CDR2 is YYREEE (reference sequence). CDR3 amino acids: CASSYWGGLQNTIYF. CDR3 in DNA: TGTGCCAGCAGCTACTGGGGGGGTTTGCAAAACACCATATATTTT.

The chain uses TRBV6-5 and TRBJ2-5; D is perhaps TRBD2 (6 bases). V shed 2 bases and J shed 4 bases, with 11 bases lying between them. From germline, CDR1 is MNHEY and CDR2 SVGAGI. CDR3 size: 14 residues. Written as DNA, the CDR3 is TGTGCCAGCAGTTACGGGGAGGCGGTAGAGACCCAGTACTTC. This encodes CASSYGEAVETQYF.

The V gene is TRBV27, the J gene TRBJ2-7; 13 nucleotides line up with TRBD2. V lost 6 bases and J lost 3; bases outside the gene matches: 8. The CDR3 length is 16 residues. In germline, CDR1 is MNHEY, CDR2 SMNVEV (reference sequence). For the CDR3, the DNA is TGTGCCAGCAGCCGAGGTAGGACTAGCGGGGGCTACGAGCAGTACTTC. It translates to CASSRGRTSGGYEQYF.

J is TRBJ1-1 and V is TRBV5-8, with a weak D call TRBD1 (6 bases). This CDR3 is 13 amino acids long. Germline V gene data show CDR1 as SGHTS and CDR2 as YDEGEE. The germline V and J ends were trimmed by 1 base and 4 bases, with 8 bases remaining between them. The CDR3 protein is CASSLFRGTEAFF. The CDR3, as DNA: TGTGCCAGCAGCTTGTTCAGGGGCACTGAAGCTTTCTTT.

The chain recombines TRBV30 with TRBJ1-1, with D perhaps matching TRBD1 (6 bases). The V gene lost 2 bases and the J gene lost 1 base, with 11 bases spanning the gap. From germline, CDR1 is GTSNPN and CDR2 SVGIG (reference sequence). The CDR3 covers 14 residues. The CDR3 loop is CAWSSEGGNTEAFF. CDR3 DNA: TGTGCCTGGAGTTCGGAGGGGGGGAACACTGAAGCTTTCTTT.

The chain recombines TRBV4-1 with TRBJ2-1, with 7 positions matching TRBD2. CDR1 and CDR2 from the germline V gene are MGHRA and YSYEKL. The CDR3 spans 19 residues. V gave up 1 base and J gave up 4 bases; unmatched junction bases: 16. CDR3 residues: CASSQASPHTSVIYNEQFF. As DNA, the CDR3 is TGCGCCAGCAGCCAAGCCAGCCCCCATACTAGCGTAATATACAATGAGCAGTTCTTC.

The V call is TRBV5-1, the J call TRBJ2-3; TRBD2 matches 9 bases. V shed 1 base and J 4 bases; nucleotides not matched to a gene: 19. The CDR3 has 20 residues. Germline V gives CDR1 SGHRS, CDR2 YFSETQ. CDR3 DNA sequence: TGCGCCAGCAGCTTGTTCGGACTAGCGTCCTACAACCAAAGGGCAGATACGCAGTATTTT. Translated: CASSLFGLASYNQRADTQYF.

The gene calls are TRBV28 and TRBJ2-2; the D is unclear. The germline V gene encodes CDR1 MDHEN and CDR2 SYDVKM. The CDR3 spans 13 residues. The germline V and J ends were trimmed by 3 bases and 5 bases, with 7 bases remaining between them. The DNA for the CDR3 is TGTGCCAGCAGTTTTCTTAAAACCGGGGAGCTGTTTTTT. Protein: CASSFLKTGELFF.

Of note for this clone: Within the sample, other DNA sequences also encode this same CDR3. The rearrangement uses TRBV29-1 and TRBJ2-2; TRBD2 is a possible D gene (5 bases). Germline CDR1 is SQVTM and CDR2 is ANQGSEA. V gave up 4 bases and J gave up 6 bases, with 6 bases separating them. This CDR3 has 11 residues. The CDR3 nucleotides are TGCAGCGTTGCCGGGGCCGGGGAGCTGTTTTTT. This sequence encodes CSVAGAGELFF.

As DNA, the CDR3 is TGTGCCAGCAGTTTCCGACCGATACCCCTTGGGAGTGGCTACACCTTC. This sequence encodes CASSFRPIPLGSGYTF. The chain carries TRBV6-5 and TRBJ1-2; D gene ambiguous. The CDR3 length is 16 residues. The germline gives CDR1 MNHEY, CDR2 SVGAGI. Trimming shortened V by 4 bases and J by 7 bases, and 22 bases separated the two germline ends.

This clone was seen once. This same CDR3 is encoded by further DNA sequences in the sample. The V call is TRBV6-1, the J call TRBJ2-7; a possible D gene is TRBD2 (6 bases). This CDR3 contains 13 residues. Germline loops: CDR1 MNHNS, CDR2 SASEGT. The V end lost 3 bases, the J end lost 1 base, and 7 bases lay between the germline ends. The CDR3: CASSDRGSYEQYF. CDR3 coding DNA: TGTGCCAGCAGTGATCGGGGGTCCTACGAGCAGTACTTC.

The chain employs TRBV6-5 and TRBJ1-2; perhaps TRBD1 as D (5 bases). Trimming shortened V by 5 bases and J by 7 bases, and 20 bases separated the two germline ends. The CDR3 is 15 amino acids. Germline CDR1 is MNHEY and CDR2 is SVGAGI. CDR3 in DNA: TGTGCCAGCAGTGCTGGGTATGGGGGGACCAGTGGCTACACCTTC. As protein: CASSAGYGGTSGYTF.

This clone has just one count. The V and J genes are TRBV10-3 and TRBJ1-2; tentative D call: TRBD1 (5 bases). The germline V gene encodes CDR1 ENHRY and CDR2 SYGVKD. CDR3 length equals 17 residues. Trimming took 3 bases from V and 2 from J, leaving 19 bases between them. CDR3 residues: CAISDLPRQWGNYGYTF. CDR3 bases: TGTGCCATCAGTGACCTACCACGACAGTGGGGGAACTATGGCTACACCTTC.

This chain joins TRBV19 and TRBJ2-1; D is possibly TRBD2 (7 bases). CDR1 is LNHDA and CDR2 is SQIVND in the germline V gene (reference sequence). Trimming pared 2 bases from V and 8 bases from J, leaving 10 bases between. The CDR3 spans 13 residues. The chain's CDR3 is CASSIPGGDEQFF. In DNA form, the CDR3 reads TGTGCCAGTAGTATACCGGGGGGCGATGAGCAGTTCTTC.

The V call is TRBV10-2, the J call TRBJ2-3; D unclear. The CDR3 contains 12 residues. CDR1 is WSHSY, CDR2 SAAADI, per germline. V was shortened by 3 bases and J by 5 bases, with 6 bases between the two germline ends. This CDR3 is CASSDSRDTQYF. The CDR3 DNA sequence: TGCGCCAGCAGTGACAGTAGAGATACGCAGTATTTT.

The chain links TRBV7-9 to TRBJ2-4; the match to TRBD2 covers 8 bases. The CDR3 is 15 amino acids. Germline-derived CDR1 and CDR2 are SEHNR and FQNEAQ (reference sequence). The ends lost 5 bases at V and 6 bases at J; junction bases unmatched: 9. The CDR3 region is CASSPRRRGGNIQYF. In DNA, the CDR3 is TGTGCCAGCAGCCCCCGGCGTCGGGGGGGAAACATTCAGTACTTC.